This T cell receptor (beta chain) derives from a study of CD8 T cells in ankylosing spondylitis. This clonotype was counted many times. Quantitative 5'-RACE with molecular barcodes was used to make the TCR beta libraries. Using its own MiXCR run on the 5' RACE reads, TCRdb lists one record per CDR3 protein. The sample has 200,000 to 250,000 distinct CDR3 sequences; approximately 8.4% are singletons. V gave up 5 bases and J gave up 9 bases; unmatched junction bases: 7. In germline, CDR1 is MNHEY, CDR2 SVGEGT. The CDR3 contains 14 residues. This chain joins TRBV6-2 or TRBV6-3 and TRBJ2-7, with 13 bases that match TRBD2. Specimen: blood, either unsorted or a sorted T cell fraction (not recorded which). The TCR was taken from a female donor with ankylosing spondylitis or in good health (not recorded which). CDR3 residues: CASSPLAGGPWQYF. CDR3 DNA sequence: TGTGCCAGCAGTCCACTAGCGGGAGGGCCGTGGCAGTACTTC.